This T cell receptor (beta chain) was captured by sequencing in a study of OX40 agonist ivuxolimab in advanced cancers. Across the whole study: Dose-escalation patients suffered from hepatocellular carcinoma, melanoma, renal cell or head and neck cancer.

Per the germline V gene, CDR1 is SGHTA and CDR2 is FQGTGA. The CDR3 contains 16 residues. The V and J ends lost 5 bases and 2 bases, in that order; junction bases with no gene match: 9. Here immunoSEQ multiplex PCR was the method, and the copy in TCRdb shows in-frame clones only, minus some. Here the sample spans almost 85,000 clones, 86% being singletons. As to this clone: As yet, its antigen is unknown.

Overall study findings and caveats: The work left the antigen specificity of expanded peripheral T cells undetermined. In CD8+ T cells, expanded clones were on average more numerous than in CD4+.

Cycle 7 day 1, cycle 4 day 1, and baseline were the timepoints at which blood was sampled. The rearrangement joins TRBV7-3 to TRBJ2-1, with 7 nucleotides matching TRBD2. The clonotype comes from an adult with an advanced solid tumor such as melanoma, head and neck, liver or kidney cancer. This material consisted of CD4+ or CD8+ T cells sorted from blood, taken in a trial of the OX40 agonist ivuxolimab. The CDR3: CASSKTEGGPYNEQFF. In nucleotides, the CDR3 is TGTGCCAGCAGCAAAACGGAGGGAGGGCCCTACAATGAGCAGTTCTTC.